This section outlines one TCR beta chain sequence together with its context. The sample originates from a study of T cells in Graves' hyperthyroidism and ophthalmopathy. The CDR3 has 12 residues. Germline CDR1 is SGHRS and CDR2 is YFSETQ. Amplified TCR beta CDR3 regions derived from RNA transcripts. The TCR CDR3 first-round RT-PCR relied on the HTBI primer set. Each CDR3 protein gets one entry after TCRdb re-called the multiplex PCR reads with MiXCR. Seen here are over 650,000 distinct CDR3 sequences, around 15% observed once, and the top ten hold around 8.1%. The sequencing sample was made of blood. The receptor was derived from a man younger than 35 with Graves' hyperthyroidism. The chain joins TRBV5-1 to TRBJ2-5; D tentatively fits TRBD1 or TRBD2 (5 bases each). The J call is uncertain, as TRBJ2-1 better fits the DNA end. The CDR3 DNA is TGCGCCAGCAGCTTGTTAGGGGAGACCCAGTTCTTC. This gives the protein CASSLLGETQFF.